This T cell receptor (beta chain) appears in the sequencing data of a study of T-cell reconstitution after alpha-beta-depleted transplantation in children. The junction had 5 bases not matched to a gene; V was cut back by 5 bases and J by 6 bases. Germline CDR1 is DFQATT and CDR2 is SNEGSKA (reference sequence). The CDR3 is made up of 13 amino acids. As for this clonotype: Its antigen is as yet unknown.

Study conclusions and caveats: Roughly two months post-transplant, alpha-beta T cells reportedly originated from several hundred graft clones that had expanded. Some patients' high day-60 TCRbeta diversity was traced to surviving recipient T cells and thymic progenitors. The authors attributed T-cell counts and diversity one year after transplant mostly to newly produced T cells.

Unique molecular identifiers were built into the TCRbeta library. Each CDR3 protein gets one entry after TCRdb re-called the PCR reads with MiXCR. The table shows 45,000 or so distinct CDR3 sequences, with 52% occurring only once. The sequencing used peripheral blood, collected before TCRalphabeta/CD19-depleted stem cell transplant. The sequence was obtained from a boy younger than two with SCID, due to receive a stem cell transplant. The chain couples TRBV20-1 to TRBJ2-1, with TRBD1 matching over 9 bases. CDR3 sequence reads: CSAARGQGNEQFF. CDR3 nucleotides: TGCAGTGCTGCGAGGGGACAGGGCAATGAGCAGTTCTTC.